This entry lists 19 T cell receptor beta chains sequenced from one sample in a study of blood T cells in healthy people across ages (dated by TCRdb to between 2014 and 2017). The library came from 5' RACE. The second PCR ran for about 6 to 12 cycles and used a J-beta primer mix along with a sample-barcoded 5' primer. The raw public reads went through TCRdb reprocessing: fastp at Q25, MiXCR clone calling, in-frame beta chains kept. Entries that share a CDR3 protein sequence are merged under the most common genes and DNA. This sample holds 1.5 million to 2 million distinct CDR3 sequences; 39% were observed only once. The ten top clones hold 23% of the sample. The sequencing input was blood. The source of these receptors is a human donor in good health.

There are a few counts of this clonotype. The chain has TRBV7-2 and TRBJ1-5, with unresolved D. V was shortened by 1 base and J by 3 bases, with 4 bases between the two germline ends. In germline, CDR1 is SGHTA, CDR2 FQGNSA. The CDR3 runs 13 residues. CDR3 DNA: TGTGCCAGCAGCTTAGTTAACAATCAGCCCCAGCATTTT. It codes for CASSLVNNQPQHF.

The CDR3 DNA follows: TGTGCCAGCAGGCCGACGCGGGGGTACTCCTACAATGAGCAGTTCTTC. Encoded protein: CASRPTRGYSYNEQFF. The rearrangement uses TRBV6-5 and TRBJ2-1; the match to TRBD2 covers 7 bases. CDR3 length equals 16 residues. J lost 0 bases, V lost 6 bases, and 8 bases had no gene match. Germline assignment: CDR1 MNHEY and CDR2 SVGAGI.

Only a few counts were recorded for this clonotype. The genes are TRBV7-2 and TRBJ2-7; D call uncertain. The CDR3 runs 14 residues. Trimming took 1 base from V and 3 from J, leaving 10 bases between them. Germline CDR1 and CDR2: SGHTA and FQGNSA. For the CDR3, the DNA is TGTGCCAGCAGCTTAGACGGGCACAGCTACGAGCAGTACTTC. It codes for CASSLDGHSYEQYF.

This sequence joins TRBV7-2 and TRBJ2-3; 7 nucleotides agree with TRBD1. This CDR3 is 16 amino acids long. In germline, CDR1 is SGHTA, CDR2 FQGNSA. J lost 0 bases, V lost 1 base, and 4 bases had no gene match. The CDR3 loop reads CASSLVGGPSTDTQYF. CDR3 nucleotides: TGTGCCAGCAGCTTAGTAGGGGGCCCTAGCACAGATACGCAGTATTTT.

This chain joins TRBV6-2 or TRBV6-3 and TRBJ2-7; a weak D match, TRBD1 (6 bases). The germline V and J ends were trimmed by 5 bases and 2 bases, with 13 bases remaining between them. The V gene's germline CDR1 is MNHEY and CDR2 SVGEGT. The CDR3 is made up of 14 amino acids. The CDR3 nucleotides are TGTGCCAGCAGTGAAGACAGGTCAGCCTACGAGCAGTACTTC. Residues: CASSEDRSAYEQYF.

This clonotype has a handful of counts. The chain employs TRBV5-6 and TRBJ1-2, with D possibly TRBD1 on 5 matching bases. There are 14 residues in the CDR3. V was trimmed by 1 base and J by 5 bases, leaving 12 bases between them. Per germline, CDR1 SGHDT and CDR2 YYEEEE. CDR3 region: CASSLLPGQYGYTF. CDR3 coding DNA: TGTGCCAGCAGCTTGTTACCAGGGCAATATGGCTACACCTTC.

This chain uses TRBV15 with TRBJ2-3; D possibly corresponds to TRBD1 (5 bases). CDR3 length equals 16 residues. Germline CDR1 is LNHNV and CDR2 is YYDKDF (reference sequence). Trimming took off 1 base at V and 0 bases at J, with 11 bases between the two ends. CDR3 DNA: TGTGCCACCAGCAGAGCGTCAGGGCCTAGCACAGATACGCAGTATTTT. This gives the protein CATSRASGPSTDTQYF. The entire variable domain, with the rest obtained from reference TRBV15 and TRBJ2-3, is as follows: DAMVIQNPRYQVTQFGKPVTLSCSQTLNHNVMYWYQQKSSQAPKLLFHYYDKDFNNEADTPDNFQSRRPNTSFCFLDIRSPGLGDTAMYLCATSRASGPSTDTQYFGPGTRLTVL.

The V gene is TRBV18, the J gene TRBJ2-5, with 8 bases matching TRBD1. J lost 3 bases, V lost 6 bases, and 6 bases had no gene match. Germline V gene data show CDR1 as KGHSH and CDR2 as LQKENI. CDR3 size: 14 residues. CDR3 region: CASSLNRGEETQYF. CDR3 bases: TGTGCCAGCTCCTTAAACAGGGGGGAAGAGACCCAGTACTTC.

As regards this clonotype: A much larger clone differs from this one at a single base, so this may be a read error. The CDR3 ends on some other residue instead of the conserved phenylalanine or tryptophan, so this is likely a read error. The V and J genes are TRBV28 and TRBJ1-5; 7 positions agree with TRBD1. The V and J ends lost 6 bases and 5 bases, in that order; junction bases with no gene match: 4. The CDR3 runs to 13 residues. From germline, CDR1 is MDHEN and CDR2 SYDVKM. The CDR3 region is CASRKTGDQPQHL. The CDR3 DNA reads as TGTGCCAGCAGAAAAACAGGGGATCAGCCCCAGCATTTG.

This clonotype showed up just a few times. V usage is TRBV6-5 and J usage is TRBJ1-5; D might be TRBD1 (6 bases). Trimming removed 6 bases from V and 2 bases from J, with 17 bases in between. CDR1 and CDR2 from the germline V gene are MNHEY and SVGAGI. This CDR3 has 16 amino acids. The CDR3 region has the DNA TGTGCCAGCAGCCCCTGGGGGGCGCGTCGCAATCAGCCCCAGCATTTT. Translation: CASSPWGARRNQPQHF.

This sequence joins TRBV6-2 or TRBV6-3 and TRBJ1-2, with 8 positions matching TRBD1. This CDR3 has 14 residues. From germline, CDR1 is MNHEY and CDR2 SVGEGT. V lost 6 bases and J lost 2; bases outside the gene matches: 5. This CDR3 is CASRGQVMNYGYTF. CDR3 DNA: TGTGCCAGCAGGGGACAGGTGATGAACTATGGCTACACCTTC.

The chain recombines TRBV6-6 with TRBJ1-2; TRBD1 matches 10 bases. The CDR3 has 15 amino acids. After removal of 4 bases from V and 8 bases from J, the junction contained 10 bases not matched to a gene. Germline loops: CDR1 MNHNY, CDR2 SVGAGI (reference sequence). The CDR3 coding sequence is TGTGCCAGCAGTTCTCGACAGGGGGCCTATGGAGGCTACACCTTC. It is translated as CASSSRQGAYGGYTF.

This chain connects TRBV6-1 to TRBJ2-1, with TRBD1 matching 7 bases. The CDR3 spans 12 residues. With 8 bases clipped from V and 12 bases from J, the junction kept 10 bases outside the gene matches. CDR1 is MNHNS and CDR2 is SASEGT in the germline V gene. The chain's CDR3 is CASQGLWDRQFF. CDR3 nucleotide sequence: TGTGCCAGCCAAGGGTTGTGGGACAGGCAGTTCTTC.

This clonotype showed up just a few times. The chain recombines TRBV9 with TRBJ2-3, with a weak D call TRBD1 (6 bases). V was pared by 4 bases and J by 0 bases, with 18 bases between. CDR1 and CDR2 from the germline V gene are SGDLS and YYNGEE. The CDR3 extends over 17 amino acids. CDR3 in amino acids: CASSQTGTTSSTDTQYF. In nucleotides, the CDR3 is TGTGCCAGCAGCCAGACCGGGACAACCTCTAGCACAGATACGCAGTATTTT. The entire variable domain, with the rest obtained from reference TRBV9 and TRBJ2-3, is as follows: DSGVTQTPKHLITATGQRVTLRCSPRSGDLSVYWYQQSLDQGLQFLIQYYNGEERAKGNILERFSAQQFPDLHSELNLSSLELGDSALYFCASSQTGTTSSTDTQYFGPGTRLTVL.

J is TRBJ2-1 and V is TRBV7-3, with a weak D call TRBD1 (6 bases). The V end lost 4 bases, the J end lost 9 bases, and 13 bases lay between the germline ends. Germline V gene lookup returns CDR1 SGHTA and CDR2 FQGTGA. CDR3 length equals 13 residues. The CDR3 nucleotides are TGTGCCAGCAGCTCACAGGGCCATATTGAGCAGTTCTTC. It encodes CASSSQGHIEQFF.

About this clonotype itself: One end of the junction fails to match germline, which may point to a read error. J is TRBJ2-7 and V is TRBV10-3, with a possible D match to TRBD1 (6 bases). Germline lookup yields CDR1 ENHRY and CDR2 SYGVKD. The CDR3 extends over 15 amino acids. For the CDR3, the DNA is TGTGCCACCAGTGAGTCAGGAGGACAGAGCTACGAGCAGTACTTC. It codes for CATSESGGQSYEQYF.

This sequence joins TRBV12-3 or TRBV12-4 and TRBJ1-1, with no clear D. The CDR3 is made up of 12 amino acids. V dropped 5 bases and J dropped 11 bases, with 15 bases sitting between them. CDR3 DNA sequence: TGTGCCAGCAGTCCGTCCCCAGTGTCGGCTTTCTTT. Amino acid sequence: CASSPSPVSAFF.

With regard to this clonotype: A single base separates this from a much larger clone, so it may be a read error. Here the CDR3 omits its conserved ending phenylalanine or tryptophan, so a read error is the likely source. V usage is TRBV2 and J usage is TRBJ2-1, with 8 nucleotides matching TRBD2. With 6 bases clipped from V and 8 bases from J, the junction kept 0 bases outside the gene matches. The CDR3 has 11 residues. The germline CDR1 and CDR2 sequences are SNHLY and FYNNEI. The CDR3 reads CASRLADEQFL. The CDR3 bases are TGTGCCAGCAGACTAGCGGATGAGCAGTTCTTA.

The chain combines TRBV2 with TRBJ2-5; possible D gene TRBD2, 6 bases. The J call could be wrong; TRBJ2-7 is a better fit for the DNA end. Germline V gives CDR1 SNHLY, CDR2 FYNNEI. The CDR3 spans 14 residues. The DNA of the CDR3 is TGTGCCAGCAGTTCTCCGGGGGAGCGCCACGAGCAGTACTTC. Translation gives CASSSPGERHEQYF.